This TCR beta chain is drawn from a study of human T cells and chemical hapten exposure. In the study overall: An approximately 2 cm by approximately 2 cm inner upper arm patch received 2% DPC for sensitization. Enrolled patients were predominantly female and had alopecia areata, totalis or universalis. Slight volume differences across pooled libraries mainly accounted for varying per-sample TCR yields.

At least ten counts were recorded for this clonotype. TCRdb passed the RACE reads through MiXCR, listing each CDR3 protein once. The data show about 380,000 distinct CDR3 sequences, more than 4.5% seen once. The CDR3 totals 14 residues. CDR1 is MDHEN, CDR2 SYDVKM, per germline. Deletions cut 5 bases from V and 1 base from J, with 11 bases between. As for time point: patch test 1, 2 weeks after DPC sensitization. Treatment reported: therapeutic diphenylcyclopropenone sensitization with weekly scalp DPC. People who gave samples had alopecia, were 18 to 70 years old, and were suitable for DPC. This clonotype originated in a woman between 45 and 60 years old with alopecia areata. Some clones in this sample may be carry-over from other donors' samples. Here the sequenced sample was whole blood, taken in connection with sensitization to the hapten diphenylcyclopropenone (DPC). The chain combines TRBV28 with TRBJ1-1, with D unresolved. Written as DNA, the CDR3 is TGTGCCAGCAGTCTAATTCCGAAGAACACTGAAGCTTTCTTT. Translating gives CASSLIPKNTEAFF.